The 32 T cell receptor beta chains below all came from one sample that was sequenced in a study of T cells in Graves' hyperthyroidism and ophthalmopathy (dated by TCRdb to about 2019). Libraries were prepared through multiplex PCR. The instrument was an Illumina HiSeq 2000. Amplification of TCR beta CDR3 regions was carried out from RNA transcripts. A first-round RT-PCR of the TCR CDR3 used the HTBI primer set with the Qiagen OneStep RT-PCR kit. TCRdb reprocessing: public reads trimmed at Q25 with fastp, clones called with MiXCR, in-frame beta chains kept. All rows with the same CDR3 protein become a single entry with the most common DNA and genes. For this sample the table gives about 380,000 distinct CDR3 sequences, of which about 18% were detected only once. The ten most abundant clones make up 35% to 50% of the sample. The sequenced material came from blood. The receptors come from a young man with Graves' ophthalmopathy.

The chain combines TRBV19 with TRBJ2-2; D uncertain. In germline, CDR1 is LNHDA, CDR2 SQIVND (reference sequence). V shed 5 bases and J shed 0 bases, with 7 bases lying between them. The CDR3 runs 14 residues. The CDR3 coding sequence is TGTGCCAGTAGTGGAGCAGCGAACACCGGGGAGCTGTTTTTT. Its translation: CASSGAANTGELFF. Using reference TRBV19 and TRBJ2-2 for the parts outside the CDR3, the full variable domain is DGGITQSPKYLFRKEGQNVTLSCEQNLNHDAMYWYRQDPGQGLRLIYYSQIVNDFQKGDIAEGYSVSREKKESFPLTVTSAQKNPTAFYLCASSGAANTGELFFGEGSRLTVL.

This clonotype was detected ten times or more. The rearrangement joins TRBV4-2 to TRBJ2-3; D perhaps matches TRBD2 (7 bases). Trimming left V 0 bases short and J 4 bases short, with 14 bases between. CDR3 size: 16 residues. CDR1 and CDR2 (germline): LGHNA, YNFKEQ. CDR3: CASSQDYGGGADTQYF. The CDR3 DNA reads TGTGCCAGCAGCCAAGATTATGGAGGGGGGGCAGATACGCAGTATTTT.

In this sample, this clonotype turned up many times. The chain carries TRBV20-1 and TRBJ1-2; tentative D call: TRBD1 (6 bases). The germline V gene has CDR1 DFQATT and CDR2 SNEGSKA (reference sequence). V lost 0 bases and J 8 bases, leaving 13 bases between the germline ends. The CDR3 runs to 13 residues. Here the CDR3 DNA reads TGCAGTGCTAGAGATCTTGGGGGCGCAGGCTACACCTTC. Translated, it gives CSARDLGGAGYTF.

The chain couples TRBV15 to TRBJ2-2, with a possible D match to TRBD2 (6 bases). This CDR3 is 14 amino acids long. Germline V gene data show CDR1 as LNHNV and CDR2 as YYDKDF (reference sequence). V was pared by 3 bases and J by 2 bases, with 7 bases between. Written as DNA, the CDR3 is TGTGCCACCAGCAGCGGGGGAAACACCGGGGAGCTGTTTTTT. Translation: CATSSGGNTGELFF.

The sample holds many counts of this clonotype. CDR3 loop: CATSRGTASTAFF. CDR3 nucleotides: TGTGCCACCAGCCGAGGCACAGCTAGTACCGCTTTCTTT. J is TRBJ1-1 and V is TRBV24-1; no firm D call. This CDR3 has 13 residues. CDR1 KGHDR and CDR2 SFDVKD come from the germline V gene. Deletions cut 7 bases from V and 11 bases from J, with 19 bases between.

This chain connects TRBV7-9 to TRBJ2-3, with 14 bases matching TRBD2. With V trimmed by 3 bases and J by 0 bases, 8 bases remained unmatched. Looked up from germline, CDR1 is SEHNR and CDR2 is FQNEAQ (reference sequence). CDR3 length equals 19 residues. The chain's CDR3 is CASSFLTSGGAGSTDTQYF. The CDR3 coding sequence is TGTGCCAGCAGCTTCCTGACTAGCGGGGGGGCCGGCAGCACAGATACGCAGTATTTT.

This chain links TRBV9 with TRBJ1-3; unclear D gene. The ends were cut back, 0 bases at V and 0 bases at J, with 7 bases in the middle. CDR3 size: 15 residues. Germline CDR1 reads SGDLS; CDR2 reads YYNGEE. For the CDR3, the DNA is TGTGCCAGCAGCGTAGCGTCCGGCTCTGGAAACACCATATATTTT. This gives the protein CASSVASGSGNTIYF.

This clonotype was counted many times. V usage is TRBV6-2 or TRBV6-3 and J usage is TRBJ2-2, with 7 bases lining up with TRBD1. Germline V gene lookup returns CDR1 MNHEY and CDR2 SVGEGT. CDR3 length: 12 residues. This CDR3 reads CATGPSTGELFF. For the CDR3, the DNA is TGTGCGACAGGGCCTAGCACCGGGGAGCTGTTTTTT.

In this sample, this clonotype turned up many times. CDR3 in amino acids: CASSQERIEQFF. For the CDR3, the DNA is TGTGCCAGCAGCCAAGAGAGAATTGAGCAGTTCTTC. This rearrangement joins TRBV3-1 to TRBJ2-1; D not certain. In germline, CDR1 is LGHDT, CDR2 YNNKEL (reference sequence). There are 12 residues in the CDR3. With 0 bases removed from V and 9 bases from J, the gap between germline ends came to 6 bases.

This clonotype was found many times. As DNA, the CDR3 is TGTGCCAGCAGTCGCGGGGGTGCAACTAATGAAAAACTGTTTTTT. This encodes CASSRGGATNEKLFF. The chain combines TRBV3-1 with TRBJ1-4; tentative D call: TRBD1 (5 bases). Trimming took 6 bases from V and 0 from J, leaving 11 bases between them. Germline CDR1 reads LGHDT; CDR2 reads YNNKEL (reference sequence). The CDR3 contains 15 residues.

This clonotype was seen many times. This rearrangement joins TRBV20-1 to TRBJ2-3, with 9 nucleotides matching TRBD2. V shed 7 bases and J 2 bases; nucleotides not matched to a gene: 10. The length of the CDR3 is 15 residues. Germline V gene data show CDR1 as DFQATT and CDR2 as SNEGSKA (reference sequence). DNA of the CDR3: TGCAGTGTCCGGGGGGCGGGGGGGACCACAGATACGCAGTATTTT. It yields the protein CSVRGAGGTTDTQYF.

The chain links TRBV3-1 to TRBJ1-2; D gene unclear. Germline loops: CDR1 LGHDT, CDR2 YNNKEL (reference sequence). The CDR3 totals 14 residues. V was trimmed by 1 base and J by 8 bases, leaving 14 bases between them. The CDR3 sequence is CASSQGTGIDGYTF. For the CDR3, the DNA is TGTGCCAGCAGCCAAGGGACGGGGATCGACGGCTACACCTTC.

For this clonotype: A much larger clone lies one base from this, so it may be a read error. The chain employs TRBV5-1 and TRBJ2-1, with D perhaps TRBD2 (7 bases). The CDR3 loop spans 16 amino acids. Germline V gives CDR1 SGHRS, CDR2 YFSETQ. This CDR3 is CASNLGTGGGVYEQFF. CDR3 bases: TGCGCCAGCAACTTGGGTACTGGGGGGGGCGTTTATGAGCAGTTCTTC.

This clonotype was detected ten times or more. The rearrangement links TRBV11-3 to TRBJ2-1; possibly TRBD1 or TRBD2 for D (5 bases each). This CDR3 is built from 17 residues. Trimming shortened V by 5 bases and J by 3 bases, and 20 bases separated the two germline ends. Germline V gene lookup returns CDR1 SGHNT and CDR2 YENEEA. DNA for the CDR3: TGTGCCAGCAGCCTAGGTATTAGCCCGGGACGCTACAATGAGCAGTTCTTC. It translates to CASSLGISPGRYNEQFF.

A remark on this clonotype: Possible read error: a much larger clone is one base away. This chain joins TRBV5-1 and TRBJ2-7; D perhaps matches TRBD1 (7 bases). The CDR3 sequence is 13 residues long. CDR1 SGHRS and CDR2 YFSETQ come from the germline V gene. CDR3 region: CTSSLGGQPEQYF. The CDR3 nucleotides are TGCACCAGCAGCCTGGGGGGACAGCCAGAGCAGTACTTC.

This clonotype was seen at least ten times. The chain carries TRBV20-1 and TRBJ1-1; 7 bases line up with TRBD1. Germline V lookup: CDR1 DFQATT, CDR2 SNEGSKA (reference sequence). This CDR3 has 17 residues. Trimming took 4 bases from V and 4 from J; bases not matched to a gene: 18. The CDR3 DNA is TGCAGTGCTAAGCTAGTCCTCCGAAGGGGGCCGGGCACTGAAGCTTTCTTT. Amino acids: CSAKLVLRRGPGTEAFF.

There are a few counts of this clonotype. This chain uses TRBV19 with TRBJ2-7; D is possibly TRBD1 (6 bases). The CDR3 contains 12 residues. Looked up from germline, CDR1 is LNHDA and CDR2 is SQIVND (reference sequence). Trimming stripped 5 bases from V and 5 bases from J, with 10 bases between. The CDR3 coding sequence is TGTGCCAGTAGTCCACAGGGTGACGAGCAGTACTTC. It encodes CASSPQGDEQYF. Filled out from reference TRBV19 and TRBJ2-7, the complete variable domain reads DGGITQSPKYLFRKEGQNVTLSCEQNLNHDAMYWYRQDPGQGLRLIYYSQIVNDFQKGDIAEGYSVSREKKESFPLTVTSAQKNPTAFYLCASSPQGDEQYFGPGTRLTVT.

This clonotype has at least ten counts. This chain uses TRBV5-6 with TRBJ2-5; no firm D call. Germline CDR1 and CDR2: SGHDT and YYEEEE. The CDR3 contains 12 residues. Trimming took 0 bases from V and 10 from J, leaving 10 bases between them. CDR3 nucleotide sequence: TGTGCCAGCAGCTTGGCCGATGGAGACCAGTACTTC. Its protein product is CASSLADGDQYF.

The table lists this clonotype with a few counts. The genes are TRBV7-2 and TRBJ1-1; a weak D match, TRBD1 (5 bases). Trimming took 3 bases from V and 7 from J, leaving 12 bases between them. The CDR3 extends over 13 amino acids. Germline CDR1 reads SGHTA; CDR2 reads FQGNSA. Written as DNA, the CDR3 is TGTGCCAGCAGCTTGAGGGGATGGGGTGAAGCTTTCTTT. Protein product: CASSLRGWGEAFF.

The chain recombines TRBV18 with TRBJ2-2; D is unresolved. Germline V gene lookup returns CDR1 KGHSH and CDR2 LQKENI. V shed 1 base and J shed 1 base, with 10 bases lying between them. CDR3 length equals 16 residues. The CDR3 DNA follows: TGTGCCAGCTCACCACATGGGCAGCTGAACACCGGGGAGCTGTTTTTT. Protein: CASSPHGQLNTGELFF.

This clonotype was seen ten or more times. The chain combines TRBV13 with TRBJ2-3; the D is unclear. The CDR3 runs 14 residues. V was shortened by 5 bases and J by 2 bases, with 11 bases between the two germline ends. Germline values: CDR1 PRHDT, CDR2 FYEKMQ (reference sequence). CDR3 sequence reads: CASSAPPVTDTQYF. The DNA for the CDR3 is TGTGCCAGCAGCGCCCCCCCGGTCACAGATACGCAGTATTTT.

The chain is built from TRBV28 and TRBJ1-5; 8 nucleotides align to TRBD1. The V segment lost 5 bases and the J segment 7 bases; nucleotides outside the gene matches: 13. From germline, CDR1 is MDHEN and CDR2 SYDVKM. This CDR3 contains 16 residues. CDR3 sequence (DNA): TGTGCCAGCAGTCGAGACAGGGGCCCCGGGTGGCAGCCCCAGCATTTT. It specifies CASSRDRGPGWQPQHF.

This clonotype was detected many times. The chain carries TRBV7-9 and TRBJ2-1; D not resolved. V dropped 5 bases and J dropped 10 bases, with 12 bases sitting between them. Germline V gene lookup returns CDR1 SEHNR and CDR2 FQNEAQ (reference sequence). The CDR3 totals 12 residues. The chain's CDR3 is CASSVLLWEQFF. In nucleotides, the CDR3 is TGTGCCAGCAGCGTACTTCTTTGGGAGCAGTTCTTC.

This chain joins TRBV4-1 and TRBJ2-1; TRBD2 is a possible D gene (6 bases). Germline assignment: CDR1 MGHRA and CDR2 YSYEKL. Trimming removed 4 bases from V and 6 bases from J, with 19 bases in between. The CDR3 runs 16 residues. The CDR3 sequence: CASSRYSRDSTNEQFF. The CDR3 DNA reads TGCGCCAGCAGCCGCTACTCCCGGGACTCCACCAATGAGCAGTTCTTC.

The genes are TRBV3-1 and TRBJ2-1; tentatively, D is TRBD2 (6 bases). CDR1 LGHDT and CDR2 YNNKEL come from the germline V gene (reference sequence). The ends were cut back, 5 bases at V and 9 bases at J, with 11 bases in the middle. The CDR3 loop spans 12 amino acids. In DNA form, the CDR3 reads TGTGCCAGCAGCACCGGGAGCGGTGAGCAGTTCTTC. This sequence encodes CASSTGSGEQFF.

This clonotype was recorded at least ten times. Here the CDR3 DNA reads TGTGCCAGCAGTGCCTCCAGGGGGGACACTGAAGCTTTCTTT. This sequence encodes CASSASRGDTEAFF. The chain combines TRBV27 with TRBJ1-1; the match to TRBD1 covers 7 bases. Germline trimming cut 5 bases from V and 3 bases from J; bases unmatched to any gene: 6. The CDR3 extends over 14 amino acids. Germline CDR1 is MNHEY and CDR2 is SMNVEV (reference sequence).

In its sample, this clonotype was seen many times. The chain employs TRBV3-1 and TRBJ1-3; D is unresolved. The V end lost 0 bases, the J end lost 4 bases, and 10 bases lay between the germline ends. Germline CDR1 and CDR2: LGHDT and YNNKEL (reference sequence). The length of the CDR3 is 15 residues. CDR3 in amino acids: CASSQERLKGNTIYF. The CDR3, as DNA: TGTGCCAGCAGCCAAGAGCGATTAAAAGGAAACACCATATATTTT.

This clonotype was seen at least ten times. The V gene is TRBV7-9, the J gene TRBJ1-1; D gene unclear. V gave up 3 bases and J gave up 6 bases, with 14 bases separating them. Germline-derived CDR1 and CDR2 are SEHNR and FQNEAQ (reference sequence). The CDR3 extends over 14 amino acids. The CDR3 DNA reads as TGTGCCAGCAGCTTTCCGGTGGGAAGACCTGAAGCTTTCTTT. It specifies CASSFPVGRPEAFF.

This clonotype was recorded at least ten times. The rearrangement uses TRBV3-1 and TRBJ1-1, with D possibly TRBD1 on 5 matching bases. V was cut by 7 bases and J by 4 bases, with 22 bases left in between. The CDR3 has 16 residues. Germline CDR1 and CDR2: LGHDT and YNNKEL (reference sequence). CDR3 region: CASTHRPSGRGTEAFF. CDR3 DNA: TGTGCCAGCACCCACAGGCCCTCGGGGCGGGGCACTGAAGCTTTCTTT.

This clonotype was counted only a few times. The rearrangement uses TRBV6-1 and TRBJ2-4, with TRBD1 matching 8 bases. V lost 5 bases, J lost 7 bases, and 4 bases stayed unmatched. Germline V gene sequence: CDR1 MNHNS, CDR2 SASEGT. The CDR3 is 13 residues long. CDR3 sequence (DNA): TGTGCCAGCAGTCGGGACAGGATGAACATTCAGTACTTC. Residues: CASSRDRMNIQYF.

At least ten counts were recorded for this clonotype. The rearrangement joins TRBV24-1 to TRBJ1-5; 7 bases line up with TRBD1. Trimming at V came to 2 bases and at J to 6 bases, leaving 9 bases not matched to a gene. CDR1 is KGHDR and CDR2 is SFDVKD in the germline V gene. The CDR3 runs 16 residues. CDR3 residues: CATSDSTGSLGQPQHF. The CDR3 coding sequence is TGTGCCACCAGTGATTCGACAGGGTCTTTAGGTCAGCCCCAGCATTTT.

This clonotype has more than one count but fewer than ten. V is TRBV20-1 and J is TRBJ2-5; 10 positions agree with TRBD1. This CDR3 comprises 16 residues. Germline V gene sequence: CDR1 DFQATT, CDR2 SNEGSKA (reference sequence). The trim removed 6 bases at V and 5 bases at J, leaving 15 bases unmatched. The chain's CDR3 is CSAQWGTGADGETQYF. DNA for the CDR3: TGCAGTGCCCAATGGGGGACAGGGGCCGATGGGGAGACCCAGTACTTC.